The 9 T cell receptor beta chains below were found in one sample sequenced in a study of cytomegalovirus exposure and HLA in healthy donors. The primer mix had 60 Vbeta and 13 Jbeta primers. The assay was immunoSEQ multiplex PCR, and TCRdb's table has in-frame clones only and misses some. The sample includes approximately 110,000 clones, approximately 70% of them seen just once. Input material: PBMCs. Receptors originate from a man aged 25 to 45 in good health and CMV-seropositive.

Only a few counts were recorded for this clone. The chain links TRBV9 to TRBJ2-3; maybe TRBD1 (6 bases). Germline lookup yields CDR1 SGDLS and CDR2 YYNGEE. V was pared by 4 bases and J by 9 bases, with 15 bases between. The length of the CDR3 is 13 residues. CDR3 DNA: TGTGCCAGCAGCCACATATCAGGGGCGACGCAGTATTTT. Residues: CASSHISGATQYF.

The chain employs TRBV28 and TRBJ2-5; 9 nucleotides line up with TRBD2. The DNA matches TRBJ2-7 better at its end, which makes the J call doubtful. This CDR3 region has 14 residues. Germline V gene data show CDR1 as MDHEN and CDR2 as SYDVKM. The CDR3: CASLRLAGVYEQYF. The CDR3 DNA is TGTGCCAGTCTTAGATTAGCGGGGGTTTACGAGCAGTACTTC.

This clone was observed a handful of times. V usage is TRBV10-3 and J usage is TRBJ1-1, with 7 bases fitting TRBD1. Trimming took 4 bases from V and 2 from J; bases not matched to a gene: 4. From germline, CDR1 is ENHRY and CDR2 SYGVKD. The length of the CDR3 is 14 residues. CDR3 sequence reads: CAISAGTANTEAFF. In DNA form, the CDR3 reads TGTGCCATCAGTGCAGGGACAGCCAACACTGAAGCTTTCTTT.

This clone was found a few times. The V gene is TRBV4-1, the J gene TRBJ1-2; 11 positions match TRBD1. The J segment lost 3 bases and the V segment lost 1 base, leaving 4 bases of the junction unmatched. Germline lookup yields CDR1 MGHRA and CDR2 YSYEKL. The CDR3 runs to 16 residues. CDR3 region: CASSQVKGQGDYGYTF. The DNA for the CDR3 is TGCGCCAGCAGCCAAGTCAAGGGACAGGGGGACTATGGCTACACCTTC.

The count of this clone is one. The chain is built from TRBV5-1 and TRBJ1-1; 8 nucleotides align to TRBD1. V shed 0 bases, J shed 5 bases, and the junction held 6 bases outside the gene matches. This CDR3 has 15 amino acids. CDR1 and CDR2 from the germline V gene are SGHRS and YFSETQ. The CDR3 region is CASSLVSGGRTEAFF. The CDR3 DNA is TGCGCCAGCAGCTTGGTTTCAGGGGGCAGAACTGAAGCTTTCTTT. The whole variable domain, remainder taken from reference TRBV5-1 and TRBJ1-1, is KAGVTQTPRYLIKTRGQQVTLSCSPISGHRSVSWYQQTPGQGLQFLFEYFSETQRNKGNFPGRFSGRQFSNSRSEMNVSTLELGDSALYLCASSLVSGGRTEAFFGQGTRLTVV.

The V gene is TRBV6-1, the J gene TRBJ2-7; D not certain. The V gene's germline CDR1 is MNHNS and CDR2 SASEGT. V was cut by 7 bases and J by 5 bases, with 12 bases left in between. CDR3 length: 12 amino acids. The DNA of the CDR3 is TGTGCCAGCACACAGACCTACGACGAGCAGTACTTC. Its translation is CASTQTYDEQYF.

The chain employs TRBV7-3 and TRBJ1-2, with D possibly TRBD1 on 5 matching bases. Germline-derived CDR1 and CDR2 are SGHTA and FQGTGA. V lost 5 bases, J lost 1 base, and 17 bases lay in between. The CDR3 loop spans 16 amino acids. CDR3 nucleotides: TGTGCCAGCAGCCCCACTAGGGACGGGGGTAACTATGGCTACACCTTC. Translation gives CASSPTRDGGNYGYTF. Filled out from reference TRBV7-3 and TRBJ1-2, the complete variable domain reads GAGVSQTPSNKVTEKGKYVELRCDPISGHTALYWYRQSLGQGPEFLIYFQGTGAADDSGLPNDRFFAVRPEGSVSTLKIQRTERGDSAVYLCASSPTRDGGNYGYTFGSGTRLTVV.

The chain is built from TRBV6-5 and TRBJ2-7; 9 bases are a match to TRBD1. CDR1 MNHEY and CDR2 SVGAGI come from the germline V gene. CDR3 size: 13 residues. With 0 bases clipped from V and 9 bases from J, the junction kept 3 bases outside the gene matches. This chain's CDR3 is CASSYSQGATQYF. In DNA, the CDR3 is TGTGCCAGCAGTTACTCACAGGGGGCTACGCAGTACTTC.

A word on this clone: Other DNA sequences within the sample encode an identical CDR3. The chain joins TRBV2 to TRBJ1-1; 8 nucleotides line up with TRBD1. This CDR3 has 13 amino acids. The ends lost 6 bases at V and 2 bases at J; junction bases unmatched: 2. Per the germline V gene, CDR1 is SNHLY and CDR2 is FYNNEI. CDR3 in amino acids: CASSGQGNTEAFF. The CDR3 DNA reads TGTGCCAGCAGCGGACAGGGAAACACTGAAGCTTTCTTT.